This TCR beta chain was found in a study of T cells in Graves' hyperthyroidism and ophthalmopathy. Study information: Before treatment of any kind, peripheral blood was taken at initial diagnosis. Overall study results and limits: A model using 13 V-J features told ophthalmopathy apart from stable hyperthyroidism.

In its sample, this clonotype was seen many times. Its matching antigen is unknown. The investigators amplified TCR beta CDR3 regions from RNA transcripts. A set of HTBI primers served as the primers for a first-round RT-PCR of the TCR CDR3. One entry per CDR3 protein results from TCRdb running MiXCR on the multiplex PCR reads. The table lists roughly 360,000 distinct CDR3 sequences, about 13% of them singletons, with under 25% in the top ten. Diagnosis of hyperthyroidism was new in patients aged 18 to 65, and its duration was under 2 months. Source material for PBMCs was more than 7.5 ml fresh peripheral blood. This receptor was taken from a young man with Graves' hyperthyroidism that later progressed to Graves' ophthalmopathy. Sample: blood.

CDR3 sequence reads: CSARGITDTQYF. The CDR3 bases are TGCAGTGCTCGGGGGATCACAGATACGCAGTATTTT. The chain recombines TRBV20-1 with TRBJ2-3; possibly TRBD2 for D (6 bases). The CDR3 spans 12 residues. Trimming took 5 bases from V and 2 from J, leaving 8 bases between them. Germline V lookup: CDR1 DFQATT, CDR2 SNEGSKA (reference sequence).